The clone carrying this T cell receptor (beta chain) appeared once. These data originate in a study of blood T cell repertoires in COVID-19. CDR3 size: 16 residues. J gave up 2 bases and V 4 bases, and 8 bases lay outside the gene matches. CDR1 is LGHDT and CDR2 is YNNKEL in the germline V gene (reference sequence). Data came from immunoSEQ multiplex PCR; TCRdb stores just in-frame clones and leaves some out. The table has about 310,000 clones, roughly 84% seen once; the top ten hold 1%. The sample was peripheral blood. The TCR comes from a man in his fifties with active or convalescent COVID-19. V is TRBV3-1 (or the pseudogene TRBV3-2) and J is TRBJ2-7, with 10 bases fitting TRBD2. The CDR3 nucleotides read TGTGCCAGCAGCCCAAGTGGTAGCGGGAGGACCTACGAGCAGTACTTC. Translation: CASSPSGSGRTYEQYF.